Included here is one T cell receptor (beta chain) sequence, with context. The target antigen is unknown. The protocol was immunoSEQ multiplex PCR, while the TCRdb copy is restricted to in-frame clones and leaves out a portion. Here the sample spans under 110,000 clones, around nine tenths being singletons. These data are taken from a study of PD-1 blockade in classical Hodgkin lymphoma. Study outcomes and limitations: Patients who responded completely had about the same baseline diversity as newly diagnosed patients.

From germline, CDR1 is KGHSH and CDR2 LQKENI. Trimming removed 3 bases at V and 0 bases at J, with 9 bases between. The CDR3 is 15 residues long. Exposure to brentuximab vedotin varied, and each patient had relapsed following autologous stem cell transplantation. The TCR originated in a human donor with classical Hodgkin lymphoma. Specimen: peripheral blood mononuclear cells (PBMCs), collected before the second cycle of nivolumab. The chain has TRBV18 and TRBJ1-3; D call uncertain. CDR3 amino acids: CASSPLIYSGNTIYF. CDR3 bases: TGTGCCAGCTCACCTTTGATTTACTCTGGAAACACCATATATTTT.